This TCR beta chain was identified during a study of CD39 and CD103 CD8 tumor-infiltrating T cells. Study-wide points: Unlike DN TIL clonotypes, DP TIL clonotypes seldom appeared in blood. DP CD8 TILs appeared more oligoclonal than DN and SP CD8 TILs and blood memory CD8 T cells.

Only in-frame clones appear in the TCRdb table, and some are missing; sequencing was by immunoSEQ multiplex PCR. The sample shows fewer than 550 clones, 72% of them seen only once. The junction had 8 bases not matched to a gene; V was cut back by 10 bases and J by 8 bases. This CDR3 is built from 12 residues. CDR1 is SNHLY and CDR2 is FYNNEI in the germline V gene. T lymphocytes were enriched from thawed cells by negative selection, adding EpCAM beads for tumor-infiltrating lymphocytes. CD39 and CD103 defined DN, SP and DP subsets of CD3+CD4-CD8+CD45RA- TILs. On this clone itself: Its antigen is as yet unknown.

The source material was CD39+ CD103+ CD8+ T cells sorted from the tumor. As for subset: CD103+CD39+ double-positive CD45RA- CD8 T cells. The sequence came from a human donor with head and neck squamous cell carcinoma. The chain is built from TRBV2 and TRBJ1-1; 9 positions match TRBD1. The CDR3 DNA sequence: TGTGCCATTTTACAGGGGGCAATGGAAGCTTTCTTT. It is translated as CAILQGAMEAFF.